This T cell receptor (beta chain) was profiled in a study of immune cell composition in non-small cell lung cancer. Points from the study as a whole: Tumour TCR-beta clonality was not significantly tied to smoking pack-years.

Profiling relied on immunoSEQ multiplex PCR, and the TCRdb table lists in-frame clones only, not all of them. The sample lists around 5,600 clones, approximately 90% occurring once. Trimming took 10 bases from V and 9 from J; bases not matched to a gene: 14. CDR1 and CDR2 (germline): MDHEN, SYDVKM. The CDR3 has 14 residues. Normal lung was sampled as far from the tumour as possible, at least 3 cm. On this clone: Its antigen remains unknown.

Sequencing was performed on non-adjacent lung tissue. V and J are TRBV28 and TRBJ2-3; 9 bases are shared with TRBD1. The sequence was obtained from a human donor with non-small cell lung cancer. The CDR3 protein is CATRGGTGSVTQYF. As DNA, the CDR3 is TGTGCCACCAGGGGAGGGACAGGGTCTGTGACGCAGTATTTT.